A single sample is the source of the 28 T cell receptor beta chains below, sequenced in a study of siplizumab effects on memory and regulatory T cells. TCRdb keeps only in-frame clones here, not all; method: immunoSEQ multiplex PCR. The sample has about 110,000 clones, about nine tenths seen once. Sample: CD4+ T cells sorted from blood. These receptors were collected from a human donor in good health.

The DNA for the CDR3 is TGTGCCAGCAGCCCCTCCAACTCTGGAAACACCATATATTTT. The encoded protein is CASSPSNSGNTIYF. The chain carries TRBV11-3 and TRBJ1-3; D remains ambiguous. CDR1 is SGHNT and CDR2 is YENEEA in the germline V gene. The V gene lost 5 bases and the J gene lost 0 bases, with 8 bases spanning the gap. The CDR3 covers 14 residues.

This clone has only a few counts. One end of the junction does not line up with germline, which may come from a read error. The chain combines TRBV5-1 with TRBJ2-7; possibly TRBD1 for D (6 bases). The CDR3 covers 13 residues. The germline CDR1 and CDR2 sequences are SGHRS and YFSETQ. CDR3 region: CASSPLGVQGKDF. The CDR3 DNA reads as TGCGCCAGCAGCCCGCTTGGTGTACAGGGCAAGGACTTC.

The chain joins TRBV29-1 to TRBJ2-5; D unresolved. Between the trimmed V and J ends, which lost 3 bases and 3 bases, there was a span of 8 bases. The germline gives CDR1 SQVTM, CDR2 ANQGSEA. The CDR3 has 12 residues. CDR3 loop: CSVEGREETQYF. In nucleotides, the CDR3 is TGCAGCGTTGAGGGCAGAGAAGAGACCCAGTACTTC.

This sequence joins TRBV5-6 and TRBJ1-2, with TRBD1 matching over 7 bases. The germline V gene encodes CDR1 SGHDT and CDR2 YYEEEE. The CDR3 is 13 residues long. V trimming: 0 bases; J trimming: 6 bases; junction bases outside the gene matches: 2. The CDR3, as DNA: TGTGCCAGCAGCTTGGGACAGGGAGATGGCTACACCTTC. Its protein is CASSLGQGDGYTF.

The chain uses TRBV20-1 and TRBJ2-7; possible D gene TRBD1, 6 bases. Looked up from germline, CDR1 is DFQATT and CDR2 is SNEGSKA (reference sequence). The V gene lost 7 bases and the J gene lost 2 bases, with 9 bases spanning the gap. This CDR3 has 11 residues. Here the CDR3 DNA reads TGCAGTGTAGGACAGCCCTACGAGCAGTACTTC. This codes for CSVGQPYEQYF.

The J gene is TRBJ1-2, the V gene TRBV18, with 8 bases matching TRBD1. J lost 0 bases, V lost 6 bases, and 3 bases had no gene match. CDR3 length: 14 residues. In germline, CDR1 is KGHSH, CDR2 LQKENI. The CDR3, as DNA: TGTGCCAGCTCCCGGGACAGGCCTAACTATGGCTACACCTTC. It is translated as CASSRDRPNYGYTF.

This chain uses TRBV18 with TRBJ2-3; possibly TRBD1 for D (5 bases). The CDR3 has 18 amino acids. Trimming took 2 bases from V and 0 from J, leaving 18 bases between them. The germline V gene has CDR1 KGHSH and CDR2 LQKENI. CDR3 DNA sequence: TGTGCCAGCTCACCATTCGCCGCACAGGTCTCTAGCACAGATACGCAGTATTTT. Translating gives CASSPFAAQVSSTDTQYF.

The J gene is TRBJ2-7, the V gene TRBV5-4; 13 positions match TRBD2. Germline V gene sequence: CDR1 SGHNT, CDR2 YYREEE (reference sequence). Trimming at V came to 5 bases and at J to 6 bases, leaving 17 bases not matched to a gene. This CDR3 is 18 amino acids long. CDR3 loop: CASSSGSQLAGGPGEQYF. CDR3 in DNA: TGTGCCAGCAGTTCCGGCAGCCAACTAGCGGGAGGGCCGGGCGAGCAGTACTTC.

The genes are TRBV6-6 and TRBJ2-5; D is possibly TRBD1 (5 bases). Germline CDR1 and CDR2: MNHNY and SVGAGI (reference sequence). V gave up 7 bases and J gave up 3 bases, with 15 bases separating them. The CDR3 is made up of 14 amino acids. CDR3 loop: CASKVGQGKETQYF. The CDR3 DNA follows: TGTGCCAGCAAAGTAGGGCAGGGAAAAGAGACCCAGTACTTC.

In this sample, this clone turned up once. V is TRBV2 and J is TRBJ2-6; 7 bases fit TRBD1. The V segment lost 7 bases and the J segment 0 bases; nucleotides outside the gene matches: 15. The CDR3 spans 19 residues. Germline CDR1 is SNHLY and CDR2 is FYNNEI. The DNA for the CDR3 is TGTGCCAGCAACCCTAGTAGGGACAGTCATTACTCTGGGGCCAACGTCCTGACTTTC. This encodes CASNPSRDSHYSGANVLTF.

V is TRBV9 and J is TRBJ2-5; D not certain. Germline V CDR1 and CDR2: SGDLS, YYNGEE. The CDR3 runs 12 residues. Trimming left V 3 bases short and J 5 bases short, with 8 bases between. CDR3 DNA sequence: TGTGCCAGCAGCGACCTCAGTGAGACCCAGTACTTC. As protein: CASSDLSETQYF.

V and J are TRBV15 and TRBJ1-6, with D maybe TRBD1 (5 bases). V was clipped by 3 bases and J by 0 bases, with 12 bases between them. The CDR3 covers 17 residues. Germline CDR1 and CDR2: LNHNV and YYDKDF (reference sequence). The CDR3 DNA is TGTGCCACCAGCAGTGCCGGGGCCAGCTCCTATAATTCACCCCTCCACTTT. Translated, it gives CATSSAGASSYNSPLHF.

The chain employs TRBV5-6 and TRBJ1-4; D perhaps matches TRBD1 (5 bases). The germline gives CDR1 SGHDT, CDR2 YYEEEE. Trimming removed 2 bases at V and 10 bases at J, with 12 bases between. The CDR3 sequence is 13 residues long. The DNA of the CDR3 is TGTGCCAGCAGCTTCGGTCGGGGCGCAAAACTGTTTTTT. Its translation is CASSFGRGAKLFF.

The rearrangement uses TRBV19 and TRBJ2-7, with 7 bases lining up with TRBD1. This CDR3 is built from 15 residues. The J segment lost 1 base and the V segment lost 3 bases, leaving 6 bases of the junction unmatched. Per the germline V gene, CDR1 is LNHDA and CDR2 is SQIVND (reference sequence). CDR3 in DNA: TGTGCCAGTAGTATCGGCGTGACAGGGTCCTACGAGCAGTACTTC. Protein product: CASSIGVTGSYEQYF.

The chain is built from TRBV2 and TRBJ1-1; 9 nucleotides align to TRBD1. Trimming removed 8 bases from V and 4 bases from J; junction bases left unmatched: 14. Per the germline V gene, CDR1 is SNHLY and CDR2 is FYNNEI. The CDR3 runs to 16 residues. CDR3 in amino acids: CASDANRGRHSTEAFF. CDR3 DNA sequence: TGTGCCAGCGACGCAAACAGGGGGCGTCACTCCACTGAAGCTTTCTTT.

The CDR3 DNA reads TGCGCCAGCAGCCAAATGCCGAGGGGAACCACACAAGAGACCCAGTACTTC. This sequence encodes CASSQMPRGTTQETQYF. The genes are TRBV4-1 and TRBJ2-5; D is possibly TRBD1 or TRBD2 (5 bases each). Germline V gives CDR1 MGHRA, CDR2 YSYEKL. V was shortened by 2 bases and J by 2 bases, with 18 bases between the two germline ends. The CDR3 loop spans 17 amino acids.

V usage is TRBV6-5 and J usage is TRBJ1-2; 9 bases are shared with TRBD1. The trim removed 2 bases at V and 4 bases at J, leaving 2 bases unmatched. Germline-derived CDR1 and CDR2 are MNHEY and SVGAGI. The CDR3 has 14 amino acids. CDR3: CASSYGQGFYGYTF. The CDR3 DNA sequence: TGTGCCAGCAGTTACGGACAGGGGTTCTATGGCTACACCTTC.

The chain links TRBV29-1 to TRBJ1-1; a weak D match, TRBD1 (5 bases). CDR1 is SQVTM and CDR2 is ANQGSEA in the germline V gene. The CDR3 is 14 residues long. V was clipped by 6 bases and J by 4 bases, with 18 bases between them. CDR3 in amino acids: CSVSTLFGGTEAFF. CDR3 DNA: TGCAGCGTCTCCACCTTATTCGGGGGCACTGAAGCTTTCTTT.

Concerning this clone itself: In the same sample, other DNA sequences code for this CDR3. This chain links TRBV18 with TRBJ1-1; 7 bases match TRBD1. Germline CDR1 and CDR2: KGHSH and LQKENI. Germline trimming cut 3 bases from V and 4 bases from J; bases unmatched to any gene: 5. The CDR3 totals 14 residues. The CDR3 nucleotides are TGTGCCAGCTCACCGCCCCGGGACAGCACTGAAGCTTTCTTT. As protein: CASSPPRDSTEAFF.

The chain carries TRBV10-3 and TRBJ1-1; D not certain. CDR3 length: 13 residues. V was cut by 7 bases and J by 1 base, with 10 bases left in between. The germline V gene has CDR1 ENHRY and CDR2 SYGVKD. The CDR3 bases are TGTGCCATCACCGGTAATGGGAACACTGAAGCTTTCTTT. It encodes CAITGNGNTEAFF.

The V and J genes are TRBV11-2 and TRBJ2-7; 7 nucleotides match TRBD1. The junction had 12 bases not matched to a gene; V was cut back by 5 bases and J by 2 bases. There are 16 residues in the CDR3. Germline lookup yields CDR1 SGHAT and CDR2 FQNNGV. CDR3 nucleotides: TGTGCCAGCAGCCAGAACAGGGGAACATTCCCCTACGAGCAGTACTTC. Its translation is CASSQNRGTFPYEQYF.

This clone was seen a handful of times. This chain links TRBV14 with TRBJ1-6; TRBD1 aligns across 8 bases. Germline CDR1 reads SGHDN; CDR2 reads FVKESK. This CDR3 region has 15 residues. The junction had 10 bases not matched to a gene; V was cut back by 5 bases and J by 10 bases. The CDR3 region is CASSVGQGAVSPLHF. CDR3 coding DNA: TGTGCCAGCAGCGTCGGACAGGGCGCTGTCTCACCCCTCCACTTT.

The chain combines TRBV7-2 with TRBJ1-3; 7 positions agree with TRBD1. Looked up from germline, CDR1 is SGHTA and CDR2 is FQGNSA. The CDR3 is made up of 16 amino acids. Losses at the gene ends were 3 bases for V and 0 bases for J; bases not matched to a gene: 5. The CDR3 spells CASSLTTGTSGNTIYF. The CDR3 region has the DNA TGTGCCAGCAGCTTGACGACAGGGACCTCTGGAAACACCATATATTTT.

The genes are TRBV2 and TRBJ1-5; TRBD1 aligns across 8 bases. Germline trimming cut 3 bases from V and 2 bases from J; bases unmatched to any gene: 6. This CDR3 is built from 16 residues. The germline V gene has CDR1 SNHLY and CDR2 FYNNEI. The CDR3 reads CASSEGRGQGNQPQHF. CDR3 nucleotides: TGTGCCAGCAGTGAGGGCAGGGGGCAGGGCAATCAGCCCCAGCATTTT.

The chain carries TRBV5-1 and TRBJ2-2; perhaps TRBD2 as D (5 bases). CDR1 and CDR2 (germline): SGHRS, YFSETQ. The germline V and J ends were trimmed by 4 bases and 4 bases, with 11 bases remaining between them. The CDR3 is made up of 14 amino acids. This CDR3 is CASSPSGSTGELFF. The CDR3 nucleotides are TGCGCCAGCAGCCCCTCGGGGTCCACCGGGGAGCTGTTTTTT.

The V and J genes are TRBV6-5 and TRBJ2-1; a weak D match, TRBD1 (6 bases). Germline CDR1 is MNHEY and CDR2 is SVGAGI. This CDR3 is 15 amino acids long. V lost 3 bases, J lost 8 bases, and 17 bases lay in between. The chain's CDR3 is CASSYQGTVRDEQFF. CDR3 coding DNA: TGTGCCAGCAGTTATCAGGGGACGGTTAGGGATGAGCAGTTCTTC.

The chain joins TRBV6-1 to TRBJ2-7; unclear D gene. This CDR3 is built from 14 residues. CDR1 is MNHNS, CDR2 SASEGT, per germline. V was pared by 5 bases and J by 3 bases, with 14 bases between. CDR3 sequence reads: CASSTHHGVYEQYF. CDR3 nucleotides: TGTGCCAGCAGTACCCACCACGGAGTCTACGAGCAGTACTTC.

The rearrangement uses TRBV7-9 and TRBJ2-1; 11 nucleotides agree with TRBD2. CDR1 is SEHNR, CDR2 FQNEAQ, per germline (reference sequence). CDR3 length: 14 residues. V shed 3 bases and J 5 bases; nucleotides not matched to a gene: 0. CDR3 sequence reads: CASSLTSGDNEQFF. In DNA, the CDR3 is TGTGCCAGCAGCTTGACTAGCGGGGACAATGAGCAGTTCTTC.